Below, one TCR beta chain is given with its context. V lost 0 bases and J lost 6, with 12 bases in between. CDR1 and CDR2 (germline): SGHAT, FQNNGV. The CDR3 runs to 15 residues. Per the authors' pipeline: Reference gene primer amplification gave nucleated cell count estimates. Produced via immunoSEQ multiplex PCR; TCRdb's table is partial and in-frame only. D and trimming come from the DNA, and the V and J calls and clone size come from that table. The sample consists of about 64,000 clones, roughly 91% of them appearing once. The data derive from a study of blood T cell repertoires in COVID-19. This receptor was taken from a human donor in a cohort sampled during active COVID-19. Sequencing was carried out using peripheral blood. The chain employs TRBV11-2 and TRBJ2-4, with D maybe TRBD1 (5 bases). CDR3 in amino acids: CASSLDLDTTNIQYF. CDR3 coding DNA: TGTGCCAGCAGCTTAGATCTGGACACTACAAACATTCAGTACTTC.